This T cell receptor (beta chain) is from a study of vaccination and CD4 T cells after COVID-19. On the study more broadly: Nasal swab PCR detected SARS-CoV-2 in convalescent patients; nine had mild disease, one severe. Control cultures, each given a CEFX pool, an HIV-1 Nef pool, or no peptide, were included.

Cultured CD4+ T cells had their DNA profiled by the Oncomine TCR Beta short-read assay. Extraction of genomic DNA was performed on cultured CD4+ T cells. From the PCR reads, TCRdb called clonotypes with MiXCR, one entry per CDR3 protein. The profile shows some 12,000 distinct CDR3 sequences, approximately 60% of them singletons. The treatment denotes: approximately nine-day PBMC culture with coronavirus spike peptide pools or control peptides (ViraFEST assay). All positive PCR tests were dated between March and December 2020, predating US Alpha, Beta and Delta variants. Germline lookup yields CDR1 SNHLY and CDR2 FYNNEI. The CDR3 covers 16 residues. With 6 bases clipped from V and 1 base from J, the junction kept 6 bases outside the gene matches. Remarks on this clonotype: Its antigen is unidentified.

This material consisted of CD4+ T cells from blood, cultured in vitro, taken before SARS-CoV-2 vaccination. The genes are TRBV2 and TRBJ1-5; TRBD1 agrees at 10 bases. The receptor comes from a human donor who had recovered from COVID-19. This chain's CDR3 is CASSRQGARSNQPQHF. The CDR3 nucleotides are TGTGCCAGCAGCAGACAGGGGGCTCGGAGCAATCAGCCCCAGCATTTT.